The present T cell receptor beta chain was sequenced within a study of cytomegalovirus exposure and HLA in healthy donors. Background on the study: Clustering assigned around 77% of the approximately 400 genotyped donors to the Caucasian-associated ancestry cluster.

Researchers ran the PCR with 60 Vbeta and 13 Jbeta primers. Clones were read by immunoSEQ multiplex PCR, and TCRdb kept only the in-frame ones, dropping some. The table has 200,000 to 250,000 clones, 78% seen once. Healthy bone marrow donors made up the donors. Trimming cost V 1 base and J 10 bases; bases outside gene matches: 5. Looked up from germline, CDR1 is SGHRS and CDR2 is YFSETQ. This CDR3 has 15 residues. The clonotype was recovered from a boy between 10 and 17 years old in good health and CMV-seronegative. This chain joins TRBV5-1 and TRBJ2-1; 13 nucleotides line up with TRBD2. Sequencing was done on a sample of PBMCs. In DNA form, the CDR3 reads TGCGCCAGCAGCTTGTTCGGGACTAGCGGGACAGAGCAGTTCTTC. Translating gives CASSLFGTSGTEQFF.